This entry features one TCR beta chain sequence. In the source study's methods: Amplifying reference gene primers gave estimates of nucleated cell counts. Using immunoSEQ multiplex PCR, the repertoire was profiled, and TCRdb retains in-frame clones only, with some absent. V, J and clone size are taken as reported in that table, and D and trimming were inferred from the DNA itself. The table includes approximately 350,000 clones, approximately 84% detected once. This sample is part of a study of blood T cell repertoires in COVID-19. Study in general: Nucleic acid was either cDNA or gDNA, and it came from T cells, B-cell-depleted T cells, or PBMCs.

The CDR3 runs to 18 residues. CDR1 is LGHDT, CDR2 YNNKEL, per germline (reference sequence). Trimming removed 4 bases at V and 0 bases at J, with 21 bases between. Cohort assignment relied on participant-reported clinical history. Cohort 3 donors were reported recovered after two negative PCRs, clearance, or symptom resolution. The TCR originated in a woman in her twenties or thirties who had recovered from COVID-19. V is TRBV3-1 (or the pseudogene TRBV3-2) and J is TRBJ1-1; D not resolved. The source material was PBMCs or T cells enriched from blood (not recorded which). CDR3 bases: TGTGCCAGCAGCCCGGATCATCCCTTCCCGGCGGTGAACACTGAAGCTTTCTTT. Translated: CASSPDHPFPAVNTEAFF.